In its sample, the clone carrying this TCR beta chain was seen once. The primer mix had 60 V beta and 13 J beta primers. TCRdb's table, derived via immunoSEQ multiplex PCR, lists solely in-frame clones and lacks some. The sample lists more than 95,000 clones; around 91% were seen once. The data were obtained in a study of glioma-infiltrating T cells after dendritic cell vaccination. This CDR3 has 15 residues. Per the germline V gene, CDR1 is SNHLY and CDR2 is FYNNEI. V was cut by 3 bases and J by 0 bases, with 9 bases left in between. Time point noted: after dendritic cell vaccination, including at tumor progression/relapse. PBMC sampling occurred before vaccination, two weeks after the third dose, and at progression.

This chain uses TRBV2 with TRBJ2-1; D gene uncertain. The starting material was blood, obtained after dendritic cell vaccination. The origin of this receptor is a human donor with glioblastoma. CDR3 bases: TGTGCCAGCAGTGAGTTAGCCAGCTCCTACAATGAGCAGTTCTTC. The encoded protein is CASSELASSYNEQFF.